Each of the 21 T cell receptor beta chains below was sequenced from the same sample in a study of T cell changes during pregnancy in multiple sclerosis. Profiled with immunoSEQ multiplex PCR; TCRdb holds only in-frame clones, not every one. This table holds over 70,000 clones, over 80% found once. Specimen: peripheral blood, collected in the first trimester of pregnancy. These receptors all stem from a female donor with multiple sclerosis, enrolled in a pregnancy study.

V gene TRBV9 combines with J gene TRBJ2-3; TRBD2 matches 10 bases. This CDR3 has 15 amino acids. Germline CDR1 and CDR2: SGDLS and YYNGEE. Trimming took 0 bases from V and 6 from J; bases not matched to a gene: 4. The CDR3 nucleotides read TGTGCCAGCAGCGTAGAGCGGGGGGGGCCGGATACGCAGTATTTT. Translation gives CASSVERGGPDTQYF. The variable domain in full, completed from reference TRBV9 and TRBJ2-3, reads DSGVTQTPKHLITATGQRVTLRCSPRSGDLSVYWYQQSLDQGLQFLIQYYNGEERAKGNILERFSAQQFPDLHSELNLSSLELGDSALYFCASSVERGGPDTQYFGPGTRLTVL.

The chain carries TRBV6-5 and TRBJ1-6, with 9 nucleotides matching TRBD1. V trimming: 2 bases; J trimming: 9 bases; junction bases outside the gene matches: 8. CDR1 and CDR2 (germline): MNHEY, SVGAGI. The length of the CDR3 is 16 residues. The CDR3 DNA sequence: TGTGCCAGCAGTTACGGCGGACAGGGGACCCTTTCACCCCTCCACTTT. Protein: CASSYGGQGTLSPLHF.

The chain employs TRBV6-4 and TRBJ2-3; 10 bases agree with TRBD2. Germline values: CDR1 MRHNA, CDR2 SNTAGT. The J segment lost 2 bases and the V segment lost 2 bases, leaving 1 base of the junction unmatched. The CDR3 totals 15 residues. CDR3 loop: CASSDSGGATDTQYF. The CDR3 DNA sequence: TGTGCCAGCAGTGACAGCGGGGGGGCCACAGATACGCAGTATTTT.

V is TRBV19 and J is TRBJ1-2; D is undetermined. The ends were cut back, 3 bases at V and 4 bases at J, with 15 bases in the middle. The CDR3 loop spans 15 amino acids. Germline V gene sequence: CDR1 LNHDA, CDR2 SQIVND (reference sequence). The CDR3 DNA reads TGTGCCAGTAGTATCACCCCCACGGGATTCTATGGCTACACCTTC. Translated, it gives CASSITPTGFYGYTF.

V and J are TRBV4-1 and TRBJ1-2; D call uncertain. The CDR3 length is 15 residues. From germline, CDR1 is MGHRA and CDR2 YSYEKL. The V end lost 5 bases, the J end lost 3 bases, and 16 bases lay between the germline ends. DNA of the CDR3: TGCGCCAGCAGCAACGACCCGTTGGCGGACTATGGCTACACCTTC. This encodes CASSNDPLADYGYTF.

The V and J genes are TRBV19 and TRBJ2-1; 13 nucleotides match TRBD2. Germline CDR1 reads LNHDA; CDR2 reads SQIVND (reference sequence). The CDR3 contains 13 residues. Germline trimming cut 9 bases from V and 7 bases from J; bases unmatched to any gene: 3. The CDR3 DNA sequence: TGTGCCAGCAGACTAGCGGGGGGTAATGAGCAGTTCTTC. Amino acid sequence: CASRLAGGNEQFF.

The V gene is TRBV7-6, the J gene TRBJ2-7, with 9 bases matching TRBD2. The V and J ends lost 1 base and 2 bases, in that order; junction bases with no gene match: 3. Germline assignment: CDR1 SGHVS and CDR2 FNYEAQ. This CDR3 region has 15 residues. CDR3: CASSLGGGVPYEQYF. CDR3 bases: TGTGCCAGCAGCTTAGGCGGGGGGGTACCCTACGAGCAGTACTTC. The entire variable domain, with the rest obtained from reference TRBV7-6 and TRBJ2-7, is as follows: GAGVSQSPRYKVTKRGQDVALRCDPISGHVSLYWYRQALGQGPEFLTYFNYEAQQDKSGLPNDRFSAERPEGSISTLTIQRTEQRDSAMYRCASSLGGGVPYEQYFGPGTRLTVT.

The rearrangement joins TRBV7-2 to TRBJ1-2; 9 bases fit TRBD1. The ends lost 1 base at V and 5 bases at J; junction bases unmatched: 8. Per the germline V gene, CDR1 is SGHTA and CDR2 is FQGNSA. The CDR3 consists of 16 residues. The CDR3 DNA reads as TGTGCCAGCAGCTTAGGCACAGGGGGCTTGAGTTATGGCTACACCTTC. Translated, it gives CASSLGTGGLSYGYTF.

The chain uses TRBV9 and TRBJ1-2, with D possibly matching TRBD1 (6 bases). Germline loops: CDR1 SGDLS, CDR2 YYNGEE. The CDR3 covers 18 residues. V was cut by 0 bases and J by 4 bases, with 22 bases left in between. CDR3 loop: CASSVGPGGGTDLYGYTF. The DNA for the CDR3 is TGTGCCAGCAGCGTAGGCCCGGGGGGCGGGACCGACCTCTATGGCTACACCTTC.

The rearrangement uses TRBV14 and TRBJ2-2; a weak D match, TRBD1 (5 bases). Germline V gives CDR1 SGHDN, CDR2 FVKESK. The CDR3 loop spans 13 amino acids. V gave up 7 bases and J gave up 1 base, with 7 bases separating them. Here the CDR3 reads CASNRLNTGELFF. As DNA, the CDR3 is TGTGCCAGCAACAGGTTGAACACCGGGGAGCTGTTTTTT.

In DNA form, the CDR3 reads TGTGCCAGCAGCGTCCGGACTAGCGGGGAGCAGTTCTTC. Translating it yields CASSVRTSGEQFF. The chain combines TRBV13 with TRBJ2-1; 11 bases match TRBD2. Trimming removed 5 bases from V and 10 bases from J; junction bases left unmatched: 4. The CDR3 totals 13 residues. Germline V gene lookup returns CDR1 PRHDT and CDR2 FYEKMQ (reference sequence).

This sequence joins TRBV6-1 and TRBJ2-3, with D perhaps TRBD2 (6 bases). The CDR3 covers 16 residues. Germline CDR1 and CDR2: MNHNS and SASEGT. V was trimmed by 7 bases and J by 4 bases, leaving 21 bases between them. As DNA, the CDR3 is TGTGCCAGCATTGAGACAGTAAGACTAGTTTCAGATACGCAGTATTTT. Its translation is CASIETVRLVSDTQYF.

V gene TRBV15 combines with J gene TRBJ2-7; tentative D call: TRBD1 (5 bases). V lost 0 bases and J lost 7, with 7 bases in between. CDR1 and CDR2 from the germline V gene are LNHNV and YYDKDF (reference sequence). The CDR3 covers 12 residues. CDR3 sequence reads: CATSRDRVEQYF. The DNA of the CDR3 is TGTGCCACCAGCAGAGACAGGGTAGAGCAGTACTTC.

The CDR3 nucleotides are TGTGCCTGGAGTGGGCGACGACTAGGGGCAACTAATGAAAAACTGTTTTTT. Translation gives CAWSGRRLGATNEKLFF. The V and J genes are TRBV30 and TRBJ1-4, with D possibly being TRBD1 (5 bases). From germline, CDR1 is GTSNPN and CDR2 SVGIG (reference sequence). The length of the CDR3 is 17 residues. Trimming pared 1 base from V and 0 bases from J, leaving 15 bases between. The full variable domain, with the rest looked up from reference TRBV30 and TRBJ1-4, is SQTIHQWPATLVQPVGSPLSLECTVEGTSNPNLYWYRQAAGRGLQLLFYSVGIGQISSEVPQNLSASRPQDRQFILSSKKLLLSDSGFYLCAWSGRRLGATNEKLFFGSGTQLSVL.

The chain combines TRBV5-8 with TRBJ1-5; maybe TRBD1 (6 bases). V dropped 4 bases and J dropped 4 bases, with 12 bases sitting between them. The CDR3 covers 14 residues. CDR1 and CDR2 (germline): SGHTS, YDEGEE. The CDR3 here is CASSRGGRNQPQHF. The CDR3 DNA reads TGTGCCAGCAGCAGAGGGGGACGGAATCAGCCCCAGCATTTT.

The chain couples TRBV9 to TRBJ2-1, with 8 positions matching TRBD1. CDR1 and CDR2 from the germline V gene are SGDLS and YYNGEE. J gave up 10 bases and V 4 bases, and 4 bases lay outside the gene matches. The CDR3 runs 12 residues. The DNA for the CDR3 is TGTGCCAGCAGCCCTGGACAGGGCGAGCAGTTCTTC. Encoded protein: CASSPGQGEQFF.

The V and J genes are TRBV2 and TRBJ1-5; D possibly corresponds to TRBD1 (6 bases). Germline V gene lookup returns CDR1 SNHLY and CDR2 FYNNEI. There are 14 residues in the CDR3. Trimming left V 7 bases short and J 9 bases short, with 19 bases between. CDR3: CASKSGAGPRPQHF. The DNA of the CDR3 is TGTGCCAGCAAATCAGGGGCCGGGCCGAGGCCCCAGCATTTT.

The V and J genes are TRBV6-5 and TRBJ2-1; 8 bases are a match to TRBD2. Losses at the gene ends were 5 bases for V and 1 base for J; bases not matched to a gene: 4. The CDR3 spans 15 residues. Per the germline V gene, CDR1 is MNHEY and CDR2 is SVGAGI. In DNA form, the CDR3 reads TGTGCCAGCAGTACCGGGGGGGGGTCCTACAATGAGCAGTTCTTC. Protein: CASSTGGGSYNEQFF.

This chain uses TRBV7-9 with TRBJ1-4; a possible D gene is TRBD1 (5 bases). V shed 10 bases and J shed 5 bases, with 11 bases lying between them. The CDR3 has 12 amino acids. Germline V gene data show CDR1 as SEHNR and CDR2 as FQNEAQ (reference sequence). CDR3 nucleotides: TGTGCCATGGGGCTGCCGAATGAAAAACTGTTTTTT. Encoded protein: CAMGLPNEKLFF.

The rearrangement uses TRBV10-3 and TRBJ2-2; D is ambiguous. V lost 6 bases to trimming and J lost 1 base, with 6 bases between them. Germline CDR1 ENHRY, CDR2 SYGVKD. The CDR3 has 13 residues. The CDR3 sequence is CAIRAVNTGELFF. CDR3 bases: TGTGCCATCAGGGCAGTGAACACCGGGGAGCTGTTTTTT.

This chain links TRBV15 with TRBJ1-1; D gene ambiguous. The CDR3 spans 13 residues. Trimming removed 0 bases at V and 1 base at J, with 3 bases between. The germline V gene encodes CDR1 LNHNV and CDR2 YYDKDF (reference sequence). CDR3 DNA: TGTGCCACCAGCAGAGATCGGAACACTGAAGCTTTCTTT. This encodes CATSRDRNTEAFF.